By share, the clone carrying this TCR beta chain ranks as medium-sized (0.01 to 0.1%). Its antigen remains unknown. The source of the sample is a study of spatial heterogeneity in lung cancer. Germline values: CDR1 WSHSY, CDR2 SAAADI. Trimming removed 4 bases from V and 4 bases from J, with 17 bases in between. The CDR3 extends over 16 amino acids. All TCR cDNA molecules were individually tagged with a unique molecular identifier. MiXCR was run by TCRdb on the 5' RACE reads, yielding one entry per CDR3 protein. The sample yields 2,000 or so distinct CDR3 sequences, 8.4% seen once. The time point here: sample taken at primary tumor resection. Untreated early-stage non-small cell lung cancer patients, 72 in total, were the donors. Whole-study findings and limits: Beta chains had approximately 14% coverage of tumor T cells, and alpha chains had roughly 7%. For expanded intratumoral alpha and beta TCRs, counts tracked tumor mutation counts.

The clonotype comes from a male donor with early-stage non-small cell lung cancer. The sequencing here drew on lung tumor tissue, taken at surgery. The V gene is TRBV10-2, the J gene TRBJ1-5; the D gene is possibly TRBD1 (5 bases). CDR3 coding DNA: TGCGCCAGCAGTGGCAGGGTCGAGTCTCGGAATCAGCCCCAGCATTTT. It encodes CASSGRVESRNQPQHF.